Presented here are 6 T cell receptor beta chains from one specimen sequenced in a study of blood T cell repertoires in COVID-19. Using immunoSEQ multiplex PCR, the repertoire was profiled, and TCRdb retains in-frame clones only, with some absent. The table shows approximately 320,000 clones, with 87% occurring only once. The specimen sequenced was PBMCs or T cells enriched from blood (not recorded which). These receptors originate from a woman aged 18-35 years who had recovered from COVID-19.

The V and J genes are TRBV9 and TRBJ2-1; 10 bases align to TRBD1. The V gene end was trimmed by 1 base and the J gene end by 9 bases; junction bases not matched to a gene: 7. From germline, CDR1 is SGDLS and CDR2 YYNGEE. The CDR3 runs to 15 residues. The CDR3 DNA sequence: TGTGCCAGCAGCGTAAGTGACAGGGGGCGGAGTGAGCAGTTCTTC. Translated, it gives CASSVSDRGRSEQFF.

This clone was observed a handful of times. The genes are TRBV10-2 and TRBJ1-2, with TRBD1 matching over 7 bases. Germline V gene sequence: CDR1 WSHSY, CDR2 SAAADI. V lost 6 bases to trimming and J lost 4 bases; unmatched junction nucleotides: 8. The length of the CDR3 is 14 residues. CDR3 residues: CASRVSGDSYGYTF. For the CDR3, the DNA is TGCGCCAGCAGAGTGAGTGGGGACAGCTATGGCTACACCTTC.

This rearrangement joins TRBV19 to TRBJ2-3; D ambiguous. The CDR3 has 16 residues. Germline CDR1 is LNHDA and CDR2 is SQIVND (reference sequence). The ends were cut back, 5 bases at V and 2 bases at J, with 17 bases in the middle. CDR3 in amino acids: CASSPERDKFTDTQYF. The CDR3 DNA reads TGTGCCAGTAGTCCCGAGAGAGACAAATTCACAGATACGCAGTATTTT.

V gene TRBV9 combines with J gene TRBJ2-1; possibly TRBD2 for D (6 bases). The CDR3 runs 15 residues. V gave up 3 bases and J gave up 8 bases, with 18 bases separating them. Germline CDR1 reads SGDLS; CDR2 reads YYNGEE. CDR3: CASSATTSSQDEQFF. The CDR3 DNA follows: TGTGCCAGCAGCGCCACGACTAGTTCCCAGGATGAGCAGTTCTTC.

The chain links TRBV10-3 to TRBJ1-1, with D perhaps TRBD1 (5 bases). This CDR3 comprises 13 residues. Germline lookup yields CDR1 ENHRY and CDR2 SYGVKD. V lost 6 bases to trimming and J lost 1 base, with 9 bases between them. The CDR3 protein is CAIRPTGNTEAFF. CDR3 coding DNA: TGTGCCATCAGGCCCACAGGGAACACTGAAGCTTTCTTT.

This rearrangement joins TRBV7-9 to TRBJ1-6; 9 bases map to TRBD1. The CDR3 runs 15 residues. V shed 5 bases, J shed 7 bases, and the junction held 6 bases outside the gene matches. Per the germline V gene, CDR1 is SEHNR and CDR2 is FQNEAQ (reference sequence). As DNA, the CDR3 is TGTGCCAGCAGCCCCATCGACAGGGGGAATTCACCCCTCCACTTT. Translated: CASSPIDRGNSPLHF.